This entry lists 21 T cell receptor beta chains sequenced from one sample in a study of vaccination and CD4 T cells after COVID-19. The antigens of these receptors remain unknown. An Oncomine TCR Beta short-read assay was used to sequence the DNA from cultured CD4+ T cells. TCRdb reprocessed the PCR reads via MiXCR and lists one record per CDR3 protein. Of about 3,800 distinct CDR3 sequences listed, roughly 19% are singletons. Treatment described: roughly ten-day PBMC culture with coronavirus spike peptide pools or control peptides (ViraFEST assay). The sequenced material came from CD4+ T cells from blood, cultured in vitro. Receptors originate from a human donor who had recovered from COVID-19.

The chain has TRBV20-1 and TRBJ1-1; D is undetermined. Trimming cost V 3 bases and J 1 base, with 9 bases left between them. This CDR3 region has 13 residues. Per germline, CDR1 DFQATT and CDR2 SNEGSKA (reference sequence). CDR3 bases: TGCAGTGCTAGGACGCCGGCGAACACTGAAGCTTTCTTT. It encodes CSARTPANTEAFF.

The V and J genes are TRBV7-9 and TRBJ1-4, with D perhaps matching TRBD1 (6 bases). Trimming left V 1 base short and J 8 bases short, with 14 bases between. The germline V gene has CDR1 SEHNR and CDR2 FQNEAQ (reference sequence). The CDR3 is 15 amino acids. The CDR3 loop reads CASSLDRAPREKLFF. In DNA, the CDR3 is TGTGCCAGCAGCTTAGACAGGGCACCCCGCGAAAAACTGTTTTTT.

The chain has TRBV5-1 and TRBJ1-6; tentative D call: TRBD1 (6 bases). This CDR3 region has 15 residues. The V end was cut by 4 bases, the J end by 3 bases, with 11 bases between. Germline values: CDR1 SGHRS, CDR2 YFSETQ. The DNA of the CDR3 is TGCGCCAGCAGCACCGGGACAAGCTATAATTCACCCCTCCACTTT. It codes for CASSTGTSYNSPLHF.

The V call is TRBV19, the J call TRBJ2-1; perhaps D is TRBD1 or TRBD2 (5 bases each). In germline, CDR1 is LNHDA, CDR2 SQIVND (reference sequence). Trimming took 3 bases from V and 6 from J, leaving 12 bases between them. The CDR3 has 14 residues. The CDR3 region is CASSILGRTNEQFF. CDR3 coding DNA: TGTGCCAGTAGTATCTTGGGACGGACCAATGAGCAGTTCTTC.

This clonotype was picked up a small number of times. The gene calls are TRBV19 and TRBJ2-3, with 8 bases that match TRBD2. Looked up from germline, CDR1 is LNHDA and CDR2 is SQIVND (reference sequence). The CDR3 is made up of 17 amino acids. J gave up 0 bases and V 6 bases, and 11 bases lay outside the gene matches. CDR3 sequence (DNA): TGTGCCAGTAGGAGTGGCGGGGGGCGCCTTAGCACAGATACGCAGTATTTT. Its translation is CASRSGGGRLSTDTQYF.

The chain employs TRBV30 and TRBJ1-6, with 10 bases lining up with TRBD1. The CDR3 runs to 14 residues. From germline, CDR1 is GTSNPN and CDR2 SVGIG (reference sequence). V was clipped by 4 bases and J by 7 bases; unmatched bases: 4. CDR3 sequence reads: CAWTRGQGNSPLHF. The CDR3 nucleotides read TGTGCCTGGACCCGGGGACAGGGGAATTCACCCCTCCACTTT.

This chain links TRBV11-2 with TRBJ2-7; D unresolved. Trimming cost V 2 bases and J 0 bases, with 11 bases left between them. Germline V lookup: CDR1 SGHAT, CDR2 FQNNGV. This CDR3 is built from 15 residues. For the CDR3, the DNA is TGTGCCAGCAGCTTATCTGCGACCTACTCCTACGAGCAGTACTTC. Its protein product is CASSLSATYSYEQYF.

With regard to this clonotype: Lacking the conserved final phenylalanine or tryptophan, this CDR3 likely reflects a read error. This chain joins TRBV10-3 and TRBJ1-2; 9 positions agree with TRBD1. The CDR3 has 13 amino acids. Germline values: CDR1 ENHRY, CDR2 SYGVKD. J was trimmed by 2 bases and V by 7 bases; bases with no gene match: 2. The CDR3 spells CAINDRGNYGYTL. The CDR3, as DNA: TGTGCCATCAACGACAGGGGGAACTATGGCTACACCCTC.

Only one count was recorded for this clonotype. The CDR3 nucleotides read TGTGCCATCTCGTGGGGGGGAGGGACCCAGTACTTC. It yields the protein CAISWGGGTQYF. V usage is TRBV2 and J usage is TRBJ2-5, with TRBD2 matching 7 bases. V shed 10 bases and J 7 bases; nucleotides not matched to a gene: 9. The CDR3 has 12 residues. Germline loops: CDR1 SNHLY, CDR2 FYNNEI.

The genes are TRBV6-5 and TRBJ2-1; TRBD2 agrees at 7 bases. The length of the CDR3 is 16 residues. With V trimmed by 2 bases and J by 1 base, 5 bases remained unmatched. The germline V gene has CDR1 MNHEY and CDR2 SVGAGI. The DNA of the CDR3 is TGTGCCAGCAGTTACGCCCGCGGGGGATCCTACAATGAGCAGTTCTTC. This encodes CASSYARGGSYNEQFF.

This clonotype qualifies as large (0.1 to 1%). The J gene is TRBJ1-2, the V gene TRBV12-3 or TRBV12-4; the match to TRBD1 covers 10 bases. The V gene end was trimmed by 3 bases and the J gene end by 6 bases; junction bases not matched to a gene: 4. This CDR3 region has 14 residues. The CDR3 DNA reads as TGTGCCAGCAGTTTCGGGACAGGGGTAAATGGCTACACCTTC. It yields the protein CASSFGTGVNGYTF.

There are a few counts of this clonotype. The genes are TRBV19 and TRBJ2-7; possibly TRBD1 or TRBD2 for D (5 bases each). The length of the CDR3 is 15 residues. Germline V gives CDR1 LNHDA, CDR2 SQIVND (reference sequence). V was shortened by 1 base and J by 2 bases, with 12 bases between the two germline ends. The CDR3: CASSIGGKRTYEQYF. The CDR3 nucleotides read TGTGCCAGTAGTATAGGGGGGAAGAGAACCTACGAGCAGTACTTC.

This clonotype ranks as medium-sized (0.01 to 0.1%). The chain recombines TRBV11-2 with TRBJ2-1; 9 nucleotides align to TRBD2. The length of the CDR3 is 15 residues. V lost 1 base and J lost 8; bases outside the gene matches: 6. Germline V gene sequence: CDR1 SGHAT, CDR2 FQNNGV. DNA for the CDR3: TGTGCCAGCAGCTTAGGGGCGGGGGGGCGGCATGAGCAGTTCTTC. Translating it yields CASSLGAGGRHEQFF.

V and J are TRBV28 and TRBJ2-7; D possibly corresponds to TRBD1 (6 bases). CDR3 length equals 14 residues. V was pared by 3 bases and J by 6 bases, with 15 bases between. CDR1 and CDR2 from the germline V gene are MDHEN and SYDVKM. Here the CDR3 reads CASSFYRTVSEQYF. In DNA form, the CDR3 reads TGTGCCAGCAGTTTCTATCGGACAGTTTCCGAGCAGTACTTC.

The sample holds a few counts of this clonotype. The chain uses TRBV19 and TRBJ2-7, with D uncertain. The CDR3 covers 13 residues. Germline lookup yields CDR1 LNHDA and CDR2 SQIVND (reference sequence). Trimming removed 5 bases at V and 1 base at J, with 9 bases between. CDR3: CASSVGWSYEQYF. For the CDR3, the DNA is TGTGCCAGTAGTGTGGGGTGGTCCTACGAGCAGTACTTC.

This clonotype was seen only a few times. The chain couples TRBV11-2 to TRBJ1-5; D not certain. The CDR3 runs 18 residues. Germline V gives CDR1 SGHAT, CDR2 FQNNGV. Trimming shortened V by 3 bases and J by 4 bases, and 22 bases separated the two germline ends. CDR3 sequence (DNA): TGTGCCAGCAGCTTTATCATGATTGCCTCCAGAACGAATCAGCCCCAGCATTTT. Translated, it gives CASSFIMIASRTNQPQHF.

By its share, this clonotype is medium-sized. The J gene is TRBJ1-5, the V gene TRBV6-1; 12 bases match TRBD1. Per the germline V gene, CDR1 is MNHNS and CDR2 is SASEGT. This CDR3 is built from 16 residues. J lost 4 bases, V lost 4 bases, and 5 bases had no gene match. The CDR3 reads CASSGRGQGANQPQHF. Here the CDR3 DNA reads TGTGCCAGCAGTGGTAGGGGACAGGGGGCTAATCAGCCCCAGCATTTT.

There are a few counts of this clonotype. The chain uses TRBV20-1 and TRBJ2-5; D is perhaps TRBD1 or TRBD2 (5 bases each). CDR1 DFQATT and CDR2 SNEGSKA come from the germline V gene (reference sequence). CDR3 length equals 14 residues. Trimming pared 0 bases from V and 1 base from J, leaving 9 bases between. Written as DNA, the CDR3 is TGCAGTGCTAGAGAGCAGGGACGCCAAGAGACCCAGTACTTC. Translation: CSAREQGRQETQYF.

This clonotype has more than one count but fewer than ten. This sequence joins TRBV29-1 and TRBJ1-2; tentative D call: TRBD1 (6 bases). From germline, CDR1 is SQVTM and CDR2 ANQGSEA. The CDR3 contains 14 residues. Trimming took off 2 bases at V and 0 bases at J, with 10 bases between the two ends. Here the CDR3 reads CSVEPGHPNYGYTF. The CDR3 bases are TGCAGCGTTGAACCGGGACACCCTAACTATGGCTACACCTTC.

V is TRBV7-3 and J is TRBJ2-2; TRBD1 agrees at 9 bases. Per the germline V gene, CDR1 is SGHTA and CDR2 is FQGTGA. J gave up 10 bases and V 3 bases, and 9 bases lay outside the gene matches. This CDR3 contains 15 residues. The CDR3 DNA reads TGTGCCAGCAGCTTCCCCGGGACAGGGAAAGAGGAGCTGTTTTTT. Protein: CASSFPGTGKEELFF.

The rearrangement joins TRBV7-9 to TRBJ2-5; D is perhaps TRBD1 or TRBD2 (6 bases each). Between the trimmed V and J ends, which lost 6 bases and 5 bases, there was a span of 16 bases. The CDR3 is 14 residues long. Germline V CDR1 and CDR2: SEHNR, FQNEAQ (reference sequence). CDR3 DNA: TGTGCCAGCAGTTTGAGGGGGGACACGGAGACCCAGTACTTC. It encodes CASSLRGDTETQYF.